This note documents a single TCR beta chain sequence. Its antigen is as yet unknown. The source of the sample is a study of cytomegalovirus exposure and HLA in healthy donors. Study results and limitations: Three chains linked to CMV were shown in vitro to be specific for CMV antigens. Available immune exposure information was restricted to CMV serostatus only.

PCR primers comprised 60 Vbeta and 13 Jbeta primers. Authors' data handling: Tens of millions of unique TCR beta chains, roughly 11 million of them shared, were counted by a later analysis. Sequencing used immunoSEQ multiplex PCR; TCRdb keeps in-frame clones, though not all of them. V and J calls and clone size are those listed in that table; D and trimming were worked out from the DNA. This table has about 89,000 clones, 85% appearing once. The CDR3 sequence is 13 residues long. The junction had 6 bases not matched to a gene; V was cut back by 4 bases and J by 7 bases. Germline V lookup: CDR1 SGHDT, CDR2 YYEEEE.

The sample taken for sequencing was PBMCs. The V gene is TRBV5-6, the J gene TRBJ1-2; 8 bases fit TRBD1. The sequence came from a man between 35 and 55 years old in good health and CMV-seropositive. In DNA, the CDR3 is TGTGCCAGCAGCATTACAGGGGGATCTGGCTACACCTTC. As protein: CASSITGGSGYTF.